Following are 9 T cell receptor beta chains from one sample sequenced in a study of blood T cell repertoires in COVID-19. Sequenced by immunoSEQ multiplex PCR; TCRdb stores in-frame clones only, minus some. The data show about 220,000 clones, over 60% seen once. The sample taken for sequencing was peripheral blood. These receptors were obtained from a woman between 65 and 79 years old with acute or convalescent COVID-19.

The chain carries TRBV18 and TRBJ2-1; 11 bases match TRBD1. The junction had 5 bases not matched to a gene; V was cut back by 0 bases and J by 7 bases. Germline-derived CDR1 and CDR2 are KGHSH and LQKENI. This CDR3 is built from 16 residues. The CDR3: CASSPPGQGVFNEQFF. In DNA form, the CDR3 reads TGTGCCAGCTCACCACCGGGACAGGGGGTTTTTAATGAGCAGTTCTTC.

CDR3 in DNA: TGTGCCAGCAGGCGGAGTACCTACGAGCAGTACTTC. It codes for CASRRSTYEQYF. The gene calls are TRBV6-5 and TRBJ2-7; no clear D gene. This CDR3 has 12 amino acids. Trimming removed 6 bases from V and 2 bases from J, with 8 bases in between. Germline CDR1 is MNHEY and CDR2 is SVGAGI.

The chain employs TRBV6-5 and TRBJ1-3; D uncertain. The CDR3 consists of 12 residues. CDR1 and CDR2 (germline): MNHEY, SVGAGI. With 10 bases removed from V and 0 bases from J, the gap between germline ends came to 7 bases. The CDR3 nucleotides read TGTGCCACCGCGATCTCTGGAAACACCATATATTTT. This sequence encodes CATAISGNTIYF.

The chain carries TRBV6-5 and TRBJ2-5; a possible D gene is TRBD1 (6 bases). Germline-derived CDR1 and CDR2 are MNHEY and SVGAGI. This CDR3 comprises 13 residues. V was pared by 5 bases and J by 5 bases, with 12 bases between. CDR3 coding DNA: TGTGCCAGCAGTCCAACAGGGATGGAGACCCAGTACTTC. It specifies CASSPTGMETQYF.

This clone was seen a few times. This sequence joins TRBV24-1 and TRBJ2-7; 9 bases fit TRBD2. CDR3 length: 16 amino acids. V lost 0 bases to trimming and J lost 5 bases; unmatched junction nucleotides: 7. From germline, CDR1 is KGHDR and CDR2 SFDVKD. CDR3 in DNA: TGTGCCACCAGTGATTTGCAAGCGGGAGGTAAGAACGAGCAGTACTTC. It encodes CATSDLQAGGKNEQYF.

The chain is built from TRBV19 and TRBJ2-5, with no clear D. This CDR3 region has 13 residues. Germline V lookup: CDR1 LNHDA, CDR2 SQIVND (reference sequence). Deletions cut 3 bases from V and 2 bases from J, with 7 bases between. CDR3: CASSIGPQETQYF. The CDR3 DNA sequence: TGTGCCAGTAGTATTGGGCCGCAAGAGACCCAGTACTTC.

The chain combines TRBV4-1 with TRBJ2-7; TRBD1 agrees at 8 bases. Losses at the gene ends were 4 bases for V and 3 bases for J; bases not matched to a gene: 2. This CDR3 has 13 residues. The germline CDR1 and CDR2 sequences are MGHRA and YSYEKL. DNA of the CDR3: TGCGCCAGCAGCCTAGGACAGGGCTACGAGCAGTACTTC. Translation: CASSLGQGYEQYF.

The chain joins TRBV5-4 to TRBJ1-1; D not resolved. With 5 bases removed from V and 4 bases from J, the gap between germline ends came to 15 bases. CDR3 length: 14 amino acids. CDR1 SGHNT and CDR2 YYREEE come from the germline V gene (reference sequence). DNA of the CDR3: TGTGCCAGCAGGATGGACGGGATGGGCACTGAAGCTTTCTTT. Its translation: CASRMDGMGTEAFF.

J is TRBJ2-3 and V is TRBV5-1; D is perhaps TRBD2 (6 bases). V was shortened by 3 bases and J by 6 bases, with 11 bases between the two germline ends. The CDR3 runs 13 residues. Germline V gene data show CDR1 as SGHRS and CDR2 as YFSETQ. The CDR3 coding sequence is TGCGCCAGCAGCTCGGGAGTCGCCGATACGCAGTATTTT. Its protein product is CASSSGVADTQYF.